One and the same sample provided the 11 T cell receptor beta chains below, sequenced in a study of response to subunit inactivated influenza vaccine. One entry per CDR3 protein results from TCRdb running MiXCR on the RT-PCR reads. The table includes about 540,000 distinct CDR3 sequences, approximately 20% detected once. The data were also submitted as part of a second study, on T cells expressing NK-cell markers. Turning to that study: UMIs were included in TCR beta cDNA generated by 5'RACE template switching.

Specimen: CD4+ T cells sorted from PBMCs, collected approximately 12 days after vaccination. These receptors all stem from a man aged 45-60 years who received an inactivated influenza vaccine.

This chain uses TRBV28 with TRBJ2-1, with TRBD2 identical over 10 bases. The CDR3 consists of 15 residues. With 2 bases clipped from V and 8 bases from J, the junction kept 6 bases outside the gene matches. Germline values: CDR1 MDHEN, CDR2 SYDVKM. The CDR3 region has the DNA TGTGCCAGCAGTTTACCTAGCGGGAGATTCTATGAGCAGTTCTTC. Translating gives CASSLPSGRFYEQFF.

This clonotype was counted ten times or more. The chain joins TRBV20-1 to TRBJ1-6; 7 bases are shared with TRBD1. The CDR3 spans 14 residues. Germline V gene sequence: CDR1 DFQATT, CDR2 SNEGSKA (reference sequence). V was clipped by 1 base and J by 10 bases; unmatched bases: 7. This CDR3 reads CSARGQGLESPLHF. The DNA of the CDR3 is TGCAGTGCTAGAGGACAGGGTTTGGAATCACCCCTCCACTTT.

The chain employs TRBV28 and TRBJ2-5; D unresolved. The CDR3 covers 13 residues. Trimming stripped 3 bases from V and 0 bases from J, with 5 bases between. From germline, CDR1 is MDHEN and CDR2 SYDVKM. As DNA, the CDR3 is TGTGCCAGCAGTTTGACACACCAAGAGACCCAGTACTTC. The encoded protein is CASSLTHQETQYF.

The chain recombines TRBV4-3 with TRBJ1-2, with D tentatively TRBD1 (6 bases). V shed 0 bases and J shed 4 bases, with 12 bases lying between them. In germline, CDR1 is LGHNA, CDR2 YSLEER. This CDR3 comprises 15 residues. The CDR3 region is CASSQDVGQLYGYTF. The CDR3 DNA sequence: TGCGCCAGCAGCCAAGATGTGGGACAACTCTATGGCTACACCTTC.

The chain has TRBV15 and TRBJ2-3; D tentatively reads TRBD1 or TRBD2 (5 bases each). V lost 0 bases to trimming and J lost 4 bases, with 14 bases between them. The length of the CDR3 is 16 residues. Per the germline V gene, CDR1 is LNHNV and CDR2 is YYDKDF (reference sequence). The CDR3 spells CATSRDLAVGADTQYF. The DNA of the CDR3 is TGTGCCACCAGCAGAGATCTAGCTGTGGGGGCAGATACGCAGTATTTT.

The chain carries TRBV4-3 and TRBJ2-1; 13 nucleotides agree with TRBD2. V was clipped by 4 bases and J by 9 bases; unmatched bases: 6. This CDR3 contains 15 residues. Looked up from germline, CDR1 is LGHNA and CDR2 is YSLEER. This CDR3 reads CASSPWTSGSSEQFF. The CDR3, as DNA: TGCGCCAGCAGCCCGTGGACTAGCGGGAGTAGTGAGCAGTTCTTC.

In this sample, this clonotype turned up a few times. The V gene is TRBV28, the J gene TRBJ2-7, with 10 bases fitting TRBD2. This CDR3 has 15 amino acids. Germline V gene data show CDR1 as MDHEN and CDR2 as SYDVKM. V gave up 8 bases and J gave up 0 bases; unmatched junction bases: 7. DNA of the CDR3: TGTGCCAGCCAGACTAGCGGGCTTAGCTCCTACGAGCAGTACTTC. Protein: CASQTSGLSSYEQYF.

This chain connects TRBV5-6 to TRBJ1-2; D is unclear. The CDR3 runs 13 residues. The ends were cut back, 6 bases at V and 5 bases at J, with 14 bases in the middle. Germline V gene data show CDR1 as SGHDT and CDR2 as YYEEEE. CDR3 amino acids: CASNRAGRYGYTF. In DNA, the CDR3 is TGTGCCAGCAATCGGGCGGGGAGGTATGGCTACACCTTC.

The rearrangement uses TRBV10-3 and TRBJ2-1; the D gene is possibly TRBD2 (5 bases). The CDR3 covers 12 residues. Trimming pared 0 bases from V and 15 bases from J, leaving 12 bases between. Germline loops: CDR1 ENHRY, CDR2 SYGVKD. The CDR3 DNA reads TGTGCCATCAGTGAGTCGGAGGTCCCCCCGTTCTTC. Its protein product is CAISESEVPPFF.

This clonotype was recorded a few times. CDR3 bases: TGTGCCAGCGGGACGTGGCGGGACAGGGGGCAGACCCAGTACTTC. Translating it yields CASGTWRDRGQTQYF. The chain joins TRBV12-3 or TRBV12-4 to TRBJ2-5, with TRBD1 matching 12 bases. The V segment lost 8 bases and the J segment 6 bases; nucleotides outside the gene matches: 10. This CDR3 region has 15 residues.

This chain uses TRBV6-4 with TRBJ1-5; 9 nucleotides agree with TRBD1. The length of the CDR3 is 22 residues. Losses at the gene ends were 8 bases for V and 0 bases for J; bases not matched to a gene: 26. CDR1 MRHNA and CDR2 SNTAGT come from the germline V gene. CDR3 sequence: CASGNRGTGLISLAVSNQPQHF. In DNA, the CDR3 is TGTGCCAGCGGGAATCGGGGGACAGGGCTAATCAGCCTGGCCGTTAGCAATCAGCCCCAGCATTTT.